This T cell receptor beta chain was documented in a study of T-cell memory formation after mild COVID-19 (dated by TCRdb to the early 2020s). Context from the whole study: Most TCR sequence clusters were specific to one of the two donors. T-cell clones expanding and contracting after mild COVID-19 in a couple of donors were tracked by longitudinal TCRalpha and TCRbeta repertoire sequencing. Two young, previously healthy adult volunteers made up the cohort, one male and one female.

PBMCs were isolated by Ficoll-Paque density gradient centrifugation. The run used an Illumina NovaSeq 6000. TCRalpha and TCRbeta cDNA libraries were built by 5'RACE with constant-segment primers, adding sample barcodes and unique molecular identifiers. Trizol reagent was used to extract RNA from every sample. Library amplification was performed in two PCR steps, and a second sample barcode and Illumina TruSeq adapters were introduced in the second step. Libraries were sequenced on an Illumina NovaSeq with 2 x 150 bp paired-end reads. Under the source paper's analysis protocol: Reads were demultiplexed and collapsed into UMI-guided consensus sequences with migec v1.2.7. Using mixcr v2.1.11, UMI consensuses were aligned to TRA and TRB V and J templates and then assembled into clonotypes. Expanded or contracted clonotypes were those called significant by both edgeR and NoisET, with noise models trained on biological replicates. For edgeR calls, a false discovery rate-adjusted p below 0.01 and a log2 fold-change threshold of 1 were applied. PCA with hierarchical clustering of max-normalized trajectories of the 1000 most abundant clonotypes was used as exploratory dynamics analysis. Separately sequenced CD4+ and CD8+ repertoires were used to assign a CD4 or CD8 phenotype to each responding clone. TCRdb reprocessed the public reads (quality trimming at Q25 with fastp, clone calling with MiXCR) and kept in-frame beta chains. Each record represents a unique CDR3 protein, reported with the most common genes and DNA among its rows. The V and J calls and clone size come from TCRdb's table, not from the authors' own analysis. This sample has around 250,000 distinct CDR3 sequences in its table, and over 15% of those were observed once. The ten largest clonotypes hold 20% to 25% of the sample.

This clonotype has a handful of counts. Its antigen is unknown. No quality values exist for individual bases; no much larger clone is one base distant. Here V drops 1 base and J drops 3 bases, and the junction holds 6 bases not matched to any gene. From a lookup of the germline V gene, CDR1 and CDR2 are SGHDT and YYEEEE. The CDR3 runs 16 residues from the cysteine to the valine. Of all the DNA, just the CDR3 is kept, 48 bases in frame from base 1. What the work shows at the level of the full study, not this receptor alone: SARS-CoV-2 specificity of the second-wave clones peaking on day 37 was not confirmed. The study included only two mild cases, and larger cohorts that include severe cases with pre-infection samples were judged to be necessary. The detection of some responding clones in pre-infection memory suggests that pre-existing cross-reactive memory T cells joined the SARS-CoV-2 response. Balanced CD4/CD8 phenotypes were observed for clones contracting from day 15 to 85, whereas a bias towards CD4+ was observed for a second wave of clones expanding from day 15 to 37. Contracting CD4+ clones appeared mostly in the CM and EM memory subsets, whereas CD8+ clones were enriched in EMRA.

The specimen sequenced was PBMCs or a T cell subset sorted from them (not recorded which). The chain is made from TRBV5-6 and TRBJ2-7, with 11 junctional bases fitting TRBD2. This receptor was obtained from a man aged 18 to 29 who had mild COVID-19 (a few samples of this study predate the infection). The sample titles of this study are shuffled in the database, so cell type and time point are left out; the donor was told from shared clones. The sequence in DNA is TGTGCCAGCAGCTTGCGGCTAGCGGGGGGCGGCTACGAGCAGTACGTC. It codes for CASSLRLAGGGYEQYV.